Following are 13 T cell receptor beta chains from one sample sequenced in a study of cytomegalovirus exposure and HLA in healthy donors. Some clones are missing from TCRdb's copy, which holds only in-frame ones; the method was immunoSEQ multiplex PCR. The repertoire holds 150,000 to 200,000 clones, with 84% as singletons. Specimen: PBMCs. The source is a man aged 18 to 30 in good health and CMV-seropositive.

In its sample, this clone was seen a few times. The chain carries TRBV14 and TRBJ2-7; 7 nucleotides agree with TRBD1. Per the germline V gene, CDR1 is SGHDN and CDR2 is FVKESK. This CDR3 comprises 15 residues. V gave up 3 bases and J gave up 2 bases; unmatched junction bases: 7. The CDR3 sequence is CASSHRTTGTYEQYF. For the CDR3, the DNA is TGTGCCAGCAGCCACCGAACGACAGGGACCTACGAGCAGTACTTC.

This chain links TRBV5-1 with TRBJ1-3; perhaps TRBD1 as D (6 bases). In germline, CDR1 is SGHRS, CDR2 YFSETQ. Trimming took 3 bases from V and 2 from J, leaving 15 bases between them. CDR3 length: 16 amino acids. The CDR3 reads CASSWGPQGAGNTIYF. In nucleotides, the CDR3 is TGCGCCAGCAGCTGGGGACCACAGGGAGCTGGAAACACCATATATTTT.

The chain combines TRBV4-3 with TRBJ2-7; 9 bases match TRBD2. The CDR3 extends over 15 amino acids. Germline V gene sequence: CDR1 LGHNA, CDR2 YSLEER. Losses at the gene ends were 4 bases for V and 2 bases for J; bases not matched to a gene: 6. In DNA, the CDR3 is TGCGCCAGCAGCCGGGGCCTAGCGGGGACCTACGAGCAGTACTTC. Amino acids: CASSRGLAGTYEQYF.

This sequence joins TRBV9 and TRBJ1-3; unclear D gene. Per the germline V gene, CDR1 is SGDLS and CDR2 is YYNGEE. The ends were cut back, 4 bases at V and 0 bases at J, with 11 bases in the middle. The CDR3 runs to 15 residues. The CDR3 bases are TGTGCCAGCAGCAATAACCCTAGCTCTGGAAACACCATATATTTT. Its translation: CASSNNPSSGNTIYF.

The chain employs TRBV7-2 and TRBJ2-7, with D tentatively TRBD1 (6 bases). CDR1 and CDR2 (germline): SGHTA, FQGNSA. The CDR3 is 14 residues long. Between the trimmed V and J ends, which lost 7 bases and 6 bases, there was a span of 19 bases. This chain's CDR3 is CASIGWGLVREQYF. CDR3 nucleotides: TGTGCCAGCATAGGGTGGGGGCTTGTCCGCGAGCAGTACTTC.

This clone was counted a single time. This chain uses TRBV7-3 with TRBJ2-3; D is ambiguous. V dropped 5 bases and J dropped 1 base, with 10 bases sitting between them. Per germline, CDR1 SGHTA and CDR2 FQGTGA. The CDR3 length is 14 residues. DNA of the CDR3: TGTGCCAGCAGCCAAGACATGGGCACAGATACGCAGTATTTT. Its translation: CASSQDMGTDTQYF.

The CDR3 sequence is CASSPETANSYEQYF. The CDR3 DNA follows: TGTGCCAGCAGCCCAGAGACAGCGAACTCCTACGAGCAGTACTTC. This chain connects TRBV6-5 to TRBJ2-7; tentatively, D is TRBD1 (5 bases). Germline-derived CDR1 and CDR2 are MNHEY and SVGAGI. This CDR3 is 15 amino acids long. V lost 6 bases and J 0 bases, leaving 15 bases between the germline ends.

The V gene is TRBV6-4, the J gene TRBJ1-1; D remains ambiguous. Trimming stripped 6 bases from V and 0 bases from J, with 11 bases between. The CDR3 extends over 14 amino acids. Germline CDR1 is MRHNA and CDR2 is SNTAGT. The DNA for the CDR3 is TGTGCCAGCAGAGCCGGGAGCATGAACACTGAAGCTTTCTTT. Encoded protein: CASRAGSMNTEAFF.

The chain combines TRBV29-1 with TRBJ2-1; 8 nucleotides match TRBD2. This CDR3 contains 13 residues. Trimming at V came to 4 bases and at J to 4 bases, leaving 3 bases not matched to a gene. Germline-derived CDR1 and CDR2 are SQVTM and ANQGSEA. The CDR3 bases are TGCAGCGTTGGGGTAGCGGGGTACAATGAGCAGTTCTTC. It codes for CSVGVAGYNEQFF.

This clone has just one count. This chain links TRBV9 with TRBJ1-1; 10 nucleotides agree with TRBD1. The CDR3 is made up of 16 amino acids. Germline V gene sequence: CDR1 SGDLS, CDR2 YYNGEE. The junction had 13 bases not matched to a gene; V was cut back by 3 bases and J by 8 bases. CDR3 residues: CASSARPGQGTPEAFF. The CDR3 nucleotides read TGTGCCAGCAGCGCCCGTCCGGGACAGGGGACACCAGAAGCTTTCTTT.

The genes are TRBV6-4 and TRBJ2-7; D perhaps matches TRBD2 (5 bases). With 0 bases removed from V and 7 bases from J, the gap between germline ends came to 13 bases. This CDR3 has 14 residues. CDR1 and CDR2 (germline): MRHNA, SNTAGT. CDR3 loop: CASSDSLGSGEQYF. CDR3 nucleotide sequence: TGTGCCAGCAGTGACTCTCTAGGGAGCGGTGAGCAGTACTTC.

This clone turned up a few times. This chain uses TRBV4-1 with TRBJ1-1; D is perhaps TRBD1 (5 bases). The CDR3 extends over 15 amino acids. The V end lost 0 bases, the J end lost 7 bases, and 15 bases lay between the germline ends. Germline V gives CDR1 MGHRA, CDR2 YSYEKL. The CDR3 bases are TGCGCCAGCAGCCAAGAGTTAAAGAGTAGGGGTGAAGCTTTCTTT. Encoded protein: CASSQELKSRGEAFF.

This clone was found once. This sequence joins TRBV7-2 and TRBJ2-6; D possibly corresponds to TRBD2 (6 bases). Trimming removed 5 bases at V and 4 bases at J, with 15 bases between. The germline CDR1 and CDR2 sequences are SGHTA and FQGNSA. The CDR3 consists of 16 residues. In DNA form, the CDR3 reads TGTGCCAGCAGCCCCATGCGGGGTAGAGGGGCCAACGTCCTGACTTTC. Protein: CASSPMRGRGANVLTF.